This TCR beta chain is drawn from a study of blood T cells in healthy people across ages. Study findings and constraints: Fewer expanded clones and more diversity marked long-lived versus aged donors. Because donor CMV status was unknown, expanded clonotype changes were possibly confounded.

This clonotype showed up just a few times. What it binds is not known. Through a sample-barcoded 5' primer and a J-beta primer mix, a second PCR was run for roughly 7 to 12 cycles. TCRdb processed the 5' RACE reads anew with MiXCR; each CDR3 protein has one entry. The repertoire includes 700,000 to 850,000 distinct CDR3 sequences, roughly 50% of them detected once, and about 38% sits in the top ten. Healthy Caucasian individuals from Russia aged about 6 to 95 were enrolled as donors. At least 7 million PBMCs were isolated per sample. The sample was blood. The TCR sequence derives from a man older than 75 in good health.

CDR3 loop: CASSLSRAYEQYF. DNA of the CDR3: TGTGCCAGCAGTTTATCGAGGGCCTACGAGCAGTACTTC. V gene TRBV27 combines with J gene TRBJ2-7; perhaps TRBD2 as D (5 bases). Trimming pared 0 bases from V and 2 bases from J, leaving 5 bases between. Germline CDR1 MNHEY, CDR2 SMNVEV (reference sequence). CDR3 length equals 13 residues.